The sequence of this TCR beta chain was determined in a study of early T cells in non-severe SARS-CoV-2 infection. Whole-study context: Chains were not paired, and sequencing was done on bulk RNA from unsorted whole blood. Study-level findings and limits: CD4 and private specificities were missed by VDJdb matching, which favored anti-spike CD8 responses.

This clonotype has at least ten counts. Its antigen remains unknown. Germline loops: CDR1 LGHNT, CDR2 FRNRAP. This CDR3 comprises 15 residues. V was pared by 2 bases and J by 4 bases, with 5 bases of the junction left unmatched. Attachment of unique molecular identifiers was made to individual cDNA molecules. MiXCR was run by TCRdb on the 5' RACE reads, yielding one entry per CDR3 protein. The sample includes 20,000 to 25,000 distinct CDR3 sequences, 5% of them seen just once. The specimen sequenced was whole blood. This chain connects TRBV12-5 to TRBJ2-1; 7 bases match TRBD1. This clonotype originated in an adult who was a healthcare worker with PCR-confirmed SARS-CoV-2 infection or an uninfected control (not recorded which). CDR3 amino acids: CASGLHTGVYNEQFF. CDR3 in DNA: TGTGCTAGTGGTTTGCACACAGGGGTGTACAATGAGCAGTTCTTC.